This T cell receptor (beta chain) originates from a study of cytomegalovirus exposure and HLA in healthy donors. About the research overall: Of the donors genotyped, several hundred in all, 81% fell in the Caucasian-associated ancestry cluster.

Whole-study findings and limits: With later analysis, a missense DCLRE1C variant became linked to TCR beta V- and J-gene trimming.

The V segment lost 6 bases and the J segment 4 bases; nucleotides outside the gene matches: 4. CDR1 LGHNT and CDR2 FRNRAP come from the germline V gene. There are 13 residues in the CDR3. The PCR ran on 60 Vbeta and 13 Jbeta primers. Assay: immunoSEQ multiplex PCR; the TCRdb copy retains only in-frame clones and omits some. This sample has 150,000 to 200,000 clones, with about 65% found just once. Of note for this clone: Antigen specificity is unknown.

The receptor comes from a man aged 35 to 55 in good health and CMV-seropositive. The chain joins TRBV12-5 to TRBJ1-2; 8 nucleotides align to TRBD1. Sequenced input: PBMCs. The CDR3 region is CASGPGTGYGYTF. CDR3 nucleotides: TGTGCTAGTGGCCCCGGGACAGGCTATGGCTACACCTTC.